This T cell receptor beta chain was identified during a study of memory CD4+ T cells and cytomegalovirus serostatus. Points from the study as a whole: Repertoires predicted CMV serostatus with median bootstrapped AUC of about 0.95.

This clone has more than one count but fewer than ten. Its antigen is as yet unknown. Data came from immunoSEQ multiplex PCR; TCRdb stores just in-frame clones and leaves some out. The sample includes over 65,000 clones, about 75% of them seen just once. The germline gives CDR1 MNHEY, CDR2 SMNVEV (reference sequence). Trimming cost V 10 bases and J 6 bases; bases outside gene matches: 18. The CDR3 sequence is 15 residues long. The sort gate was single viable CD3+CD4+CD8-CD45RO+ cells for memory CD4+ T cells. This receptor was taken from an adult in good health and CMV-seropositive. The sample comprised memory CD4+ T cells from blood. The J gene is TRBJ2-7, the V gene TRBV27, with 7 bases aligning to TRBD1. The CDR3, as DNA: TGTGCCACCGGCGGGTGGGGGACAGTACCATCCGAGCAGTACTTC. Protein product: CATGGWGTVPSEQYF.